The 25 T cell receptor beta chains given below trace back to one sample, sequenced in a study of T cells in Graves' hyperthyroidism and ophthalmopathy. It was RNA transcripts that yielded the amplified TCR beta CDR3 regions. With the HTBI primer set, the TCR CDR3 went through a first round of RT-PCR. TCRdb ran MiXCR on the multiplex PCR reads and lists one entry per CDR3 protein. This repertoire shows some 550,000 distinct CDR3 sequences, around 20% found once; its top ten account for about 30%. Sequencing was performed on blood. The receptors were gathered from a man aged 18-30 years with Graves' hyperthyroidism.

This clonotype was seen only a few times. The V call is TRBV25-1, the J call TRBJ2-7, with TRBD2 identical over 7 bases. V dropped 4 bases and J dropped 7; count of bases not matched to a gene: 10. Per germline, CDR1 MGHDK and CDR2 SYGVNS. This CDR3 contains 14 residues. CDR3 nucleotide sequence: TGTGCCAGCAGTGGGGGGGGTGGAGGGCGGGAGCAGTACTTC. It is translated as CASSGGGGGREQYF.

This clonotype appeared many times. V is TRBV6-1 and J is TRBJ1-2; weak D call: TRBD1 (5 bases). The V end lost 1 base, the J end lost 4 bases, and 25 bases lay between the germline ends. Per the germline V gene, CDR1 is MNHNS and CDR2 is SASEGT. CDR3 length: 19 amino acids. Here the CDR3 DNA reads TGTGCCAGCAGTGAAGAAATCAAGGGACGTCAGATCGGAATCTATGGCTACACCTTC. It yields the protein CASSEEIKGRQIGIYGYTF.

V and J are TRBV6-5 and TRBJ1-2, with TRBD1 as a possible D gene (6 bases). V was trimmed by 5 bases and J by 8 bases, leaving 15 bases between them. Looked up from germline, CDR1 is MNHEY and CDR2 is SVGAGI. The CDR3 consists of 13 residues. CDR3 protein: CASSTPRGRGYTF. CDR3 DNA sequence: TGTGCCAGCAGTACTCCACGGGGGCGCGGCTACACCTTC.

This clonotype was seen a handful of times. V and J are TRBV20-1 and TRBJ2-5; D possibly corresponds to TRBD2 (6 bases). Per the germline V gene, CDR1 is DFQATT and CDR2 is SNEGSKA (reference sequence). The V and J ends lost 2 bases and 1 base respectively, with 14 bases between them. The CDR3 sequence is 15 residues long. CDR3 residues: CSARSRRRGQETQYF. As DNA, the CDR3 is TGCAGTGCTAGATCCCGACGGAGGGGCCAAGAGACCCAGTACTTC.

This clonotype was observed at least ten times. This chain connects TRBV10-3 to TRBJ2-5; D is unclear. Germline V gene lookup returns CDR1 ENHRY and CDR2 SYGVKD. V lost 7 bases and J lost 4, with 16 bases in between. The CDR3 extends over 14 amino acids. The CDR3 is CAINSGDRSETQYF. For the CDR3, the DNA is TGTGCCATCAACTCCGGAGATCGTTCAGAGACCCAGTACTTC.

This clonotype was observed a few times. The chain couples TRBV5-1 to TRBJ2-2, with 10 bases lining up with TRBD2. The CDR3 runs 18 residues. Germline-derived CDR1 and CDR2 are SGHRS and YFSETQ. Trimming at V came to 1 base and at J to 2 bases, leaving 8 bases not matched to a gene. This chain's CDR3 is CASSLRTAGGSNTGELFF. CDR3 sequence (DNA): TGCGCCAGCAGCTTGAGGACAGCGGGGGGGTCCAACACCGGGGAGCTGTTTTTT.

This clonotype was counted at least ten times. The CDR3 is CASSAPTGIEAFF. CDR3 in DNA: TGTGCCAGCAGTGCCCCGACAGGGATTGAAGCTTTCTTT. This chain joins TRBV6-1 and TRBJ1-1; 7 positions agree with TRBD1. J gave up 7 bases and V 4 bases, and 6 bases lay outside the gene matches. The CDR3 is made up of 13 amino acids. Looked up from germline, CDR1 is MNHNS and CDR2 is SASEGT.

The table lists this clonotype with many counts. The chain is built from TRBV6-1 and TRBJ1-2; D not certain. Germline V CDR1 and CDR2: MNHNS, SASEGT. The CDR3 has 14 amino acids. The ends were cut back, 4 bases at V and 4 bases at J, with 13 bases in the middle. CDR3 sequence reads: CASSAQTLFYGYTF. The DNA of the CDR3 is TGTGCCAGCAGTGCGCAGACCCTCTTCTATGGCTACACCTTC.

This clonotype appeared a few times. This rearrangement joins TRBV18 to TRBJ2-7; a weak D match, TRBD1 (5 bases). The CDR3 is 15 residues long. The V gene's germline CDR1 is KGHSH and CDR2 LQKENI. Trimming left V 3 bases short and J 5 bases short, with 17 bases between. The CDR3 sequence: CASSPGPGLPNEQYF. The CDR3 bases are TGTGCCAGCTCACCCGGGCCAGGGCTTCCGAACGAGCAGTACTTC.

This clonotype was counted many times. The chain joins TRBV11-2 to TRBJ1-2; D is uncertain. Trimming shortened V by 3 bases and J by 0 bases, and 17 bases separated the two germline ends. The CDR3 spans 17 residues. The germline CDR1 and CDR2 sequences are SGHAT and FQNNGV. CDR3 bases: TGTGCCAGCAGCTTCAATTGGCGGAGCCGACCTAACTATGGCTACACCTTC. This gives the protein CASSFNWRSRPNYGYTF.

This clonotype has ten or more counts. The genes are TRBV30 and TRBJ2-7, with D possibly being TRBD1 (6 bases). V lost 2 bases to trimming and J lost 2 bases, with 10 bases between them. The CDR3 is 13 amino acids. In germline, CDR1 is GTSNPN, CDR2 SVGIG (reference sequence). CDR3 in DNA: TGTGCCTGGAGTTTACAGGGTACCTACGAGCAGTACTTC. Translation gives CAWSLQGTYEQYF. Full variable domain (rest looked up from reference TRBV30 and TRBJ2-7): SQTIHQWPATLVQPVGSPLSLECTVEGTSNPNLYWYRQAAGRGLQLLFYSVGIGQISSEVPQNLSASRPQDRQFILSSKKLLLSDSGFYLCAWSLQGTYEQYFGPGTRLTVT.

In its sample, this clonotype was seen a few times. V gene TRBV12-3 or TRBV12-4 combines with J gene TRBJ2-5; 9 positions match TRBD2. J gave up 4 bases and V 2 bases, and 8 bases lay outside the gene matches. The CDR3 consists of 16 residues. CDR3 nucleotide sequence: TGTGCCAGCAGTTTAAACTACTTTAGCGGGGGAGAGACCCAGTACTTC. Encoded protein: CASSLNYFSGGETQYF.

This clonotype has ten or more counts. The CDR3 bases are TGTGCCACCAGCAGAGATAAAGGGTACAATCAGCCCCAGCATTTT. This sequence encodes CATSRDKGYNQPQHF. The V and J genes are TRBV15 and TRBJ1-5; D is undetermined. The CDR3 covers 15 residues. V was cut by 0 bases and J by 3 bases, with 9 bases left in between. CDR1 and CDR2 from the germline V gene are LNHNV and YYDKDF (reference sequence).

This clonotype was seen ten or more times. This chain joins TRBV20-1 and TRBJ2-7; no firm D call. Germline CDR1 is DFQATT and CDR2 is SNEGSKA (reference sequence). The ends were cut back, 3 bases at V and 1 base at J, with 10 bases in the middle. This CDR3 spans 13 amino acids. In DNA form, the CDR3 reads TGCAGTGCTAGTCCACGGATTTCCTACGAGCAGTACTTC. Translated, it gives CSASPRISYEQYF.

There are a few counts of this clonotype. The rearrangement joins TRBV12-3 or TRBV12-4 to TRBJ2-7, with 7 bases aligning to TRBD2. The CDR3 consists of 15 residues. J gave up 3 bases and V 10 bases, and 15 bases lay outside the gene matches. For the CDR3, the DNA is TGTGCCATCACCCCAAACGGACTAGTAAACTACGAGCAGTACTTC. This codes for CAITPNGLVNYEQYF.

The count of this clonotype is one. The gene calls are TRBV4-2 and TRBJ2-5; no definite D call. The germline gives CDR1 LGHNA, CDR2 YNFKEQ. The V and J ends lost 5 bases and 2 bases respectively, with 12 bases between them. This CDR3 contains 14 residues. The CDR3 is CASSAADHQETQYF. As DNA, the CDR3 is TGTGCCAGCAGCGCCGCGGACCATCAAGAGACCCAGTACTTC.

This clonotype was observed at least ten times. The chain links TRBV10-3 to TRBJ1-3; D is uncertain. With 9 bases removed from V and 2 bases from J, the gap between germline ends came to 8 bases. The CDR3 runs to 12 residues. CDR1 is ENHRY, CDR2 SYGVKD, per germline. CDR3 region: CAINSPGNTIYF. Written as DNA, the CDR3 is TGTGCCATTAACTCTCCTGGAAACACCATATATTTT.

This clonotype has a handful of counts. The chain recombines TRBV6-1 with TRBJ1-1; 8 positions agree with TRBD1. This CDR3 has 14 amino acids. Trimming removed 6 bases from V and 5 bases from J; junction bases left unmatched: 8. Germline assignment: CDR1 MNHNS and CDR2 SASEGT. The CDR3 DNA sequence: TGTGCCAGCAGGTCGACAGGGGTGGGTACTGAAGCTTTCTTT. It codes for CASRSTGVGTEAFF.

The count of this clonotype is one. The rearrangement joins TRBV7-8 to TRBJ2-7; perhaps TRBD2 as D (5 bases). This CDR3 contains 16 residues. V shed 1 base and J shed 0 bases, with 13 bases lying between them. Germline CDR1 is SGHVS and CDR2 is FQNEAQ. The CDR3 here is CASSLVAGGRSYEQYF. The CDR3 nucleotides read TGTGCCAGCAGCTTAGTTGCGGGTGGTCGCTCCTACGAGCAGTACTTC.

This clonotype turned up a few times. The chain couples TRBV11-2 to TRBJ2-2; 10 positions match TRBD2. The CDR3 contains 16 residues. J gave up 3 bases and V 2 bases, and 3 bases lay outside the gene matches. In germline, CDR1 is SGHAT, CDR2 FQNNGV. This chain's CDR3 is CASSLNLAGDTGELFF. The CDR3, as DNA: TGTGCCAGCAGCTTAAATCTAGCGGGGGACACCGGGGAGCTGTTTTTT.

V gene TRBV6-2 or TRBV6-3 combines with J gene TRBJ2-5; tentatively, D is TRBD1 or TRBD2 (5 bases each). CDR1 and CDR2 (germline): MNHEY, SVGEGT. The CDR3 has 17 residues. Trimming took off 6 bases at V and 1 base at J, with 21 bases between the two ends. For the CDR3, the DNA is TGTGCCAGCAGACCACGGGACCTGTGGAGGACCCAAGAGACCCAGTACTTC. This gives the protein CASRPRDLWRTQETQYF.

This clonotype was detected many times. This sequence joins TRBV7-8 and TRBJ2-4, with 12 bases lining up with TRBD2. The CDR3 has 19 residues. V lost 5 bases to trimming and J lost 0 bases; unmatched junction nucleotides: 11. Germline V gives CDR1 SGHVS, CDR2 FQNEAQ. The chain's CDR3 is CASSKELAGGISAKNIQYF. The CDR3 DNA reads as TGTGCCAGCAGCAAGGAGCTAGCGGGGGGGATCTCAGCCAAAAACATTCAGTACTTC.

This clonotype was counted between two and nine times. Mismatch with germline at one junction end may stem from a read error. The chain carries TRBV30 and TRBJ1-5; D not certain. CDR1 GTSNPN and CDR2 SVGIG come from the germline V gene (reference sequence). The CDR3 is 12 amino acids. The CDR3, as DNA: TGTGCCCGGAGTAACGGCAATCAGCCCCAGCATTTT. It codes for CARSNGNQPQHF. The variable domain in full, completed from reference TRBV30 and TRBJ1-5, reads SQTIHQWPATLVQPVGSPLSLECTVEGTSNPNLYWYRQAAGRGLQLLFYSVGIGQISSEVPQNLSASRPQDRQFILSSKKLLLSDSGFYLCARSNGNQPQHFGDGTRLSIL.

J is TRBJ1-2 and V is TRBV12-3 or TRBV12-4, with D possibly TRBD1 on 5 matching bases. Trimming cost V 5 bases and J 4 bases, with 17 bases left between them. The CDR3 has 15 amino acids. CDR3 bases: TGTGCCAGCAGTCCTACAGGCTCCCAGGTCTATGGCTACACCTTC. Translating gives CASSPTGSQVYGYTF.

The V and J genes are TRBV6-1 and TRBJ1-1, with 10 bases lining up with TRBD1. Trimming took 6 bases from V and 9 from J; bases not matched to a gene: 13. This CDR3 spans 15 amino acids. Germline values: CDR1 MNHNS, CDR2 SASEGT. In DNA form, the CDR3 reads TGTGCCAGCAGCAACAACGGACAGGGGGGTCGTCAAGCTTTCTTT. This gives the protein CASSNNGQGGRQAFF.